The text below deals with one TCR beta chain. As yet, its antigen is unknown. Amplified regions were TCR beta CDR3 sequences from RNA transcripts. The TCR CDR3 was amplified in a first-round RT-PCR using the HTBI primer set. Using its own MiXCR run on the multiplex PCR reads, TCRdb lists one record per CDR3 protein. The table includes around 300,000 distinct CDR3 sequences, about 15% detected once. The data originate from a study of T cells in Graves' hyperthyroidism and ophthalmopathy. Study conclusions and caveats: Appearing also in blood were most of the thyroid clonotypes expanded above 0.001.

V dropped 2 bases and J dropped 4 bases, with 14 bases sitting between them. The CDR3 length is 15 residues. Germline V gene lookup returns CDR1 SGHTA and CDR2 FQGTGA. Sequenced sample: blood. The V call is TRBV7-3, the J call TRBJ2-5, with a weak D call TRBD2 (6 bases). The source of this sequence is a woman aged 45-59 years with Graves' hyperthyroidism that later progressed to Graves' ophthalmopathy. In nucleotides, the CDR3 is TGTGCCAGCAGCTTAGAGGGAGGAGTGCGAGAGACCCAGTACTTC. It is translated as CASSLEGGVRETQYF.